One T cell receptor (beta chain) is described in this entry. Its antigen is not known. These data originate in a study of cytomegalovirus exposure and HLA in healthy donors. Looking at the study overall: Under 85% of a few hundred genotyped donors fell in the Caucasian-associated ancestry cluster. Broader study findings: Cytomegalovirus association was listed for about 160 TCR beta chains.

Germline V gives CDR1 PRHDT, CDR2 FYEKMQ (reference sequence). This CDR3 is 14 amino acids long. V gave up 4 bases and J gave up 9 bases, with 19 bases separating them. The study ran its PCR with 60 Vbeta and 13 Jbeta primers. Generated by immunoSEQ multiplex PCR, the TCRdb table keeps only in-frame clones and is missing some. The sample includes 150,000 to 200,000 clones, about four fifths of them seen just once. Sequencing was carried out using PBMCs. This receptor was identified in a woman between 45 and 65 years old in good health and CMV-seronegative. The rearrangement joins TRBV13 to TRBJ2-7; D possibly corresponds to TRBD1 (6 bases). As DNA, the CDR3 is TGTGCCAGCAGCTCGACTTGGGACACTTCGGGGCAGTACTTC. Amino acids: CASSSTWDTSGQYF.